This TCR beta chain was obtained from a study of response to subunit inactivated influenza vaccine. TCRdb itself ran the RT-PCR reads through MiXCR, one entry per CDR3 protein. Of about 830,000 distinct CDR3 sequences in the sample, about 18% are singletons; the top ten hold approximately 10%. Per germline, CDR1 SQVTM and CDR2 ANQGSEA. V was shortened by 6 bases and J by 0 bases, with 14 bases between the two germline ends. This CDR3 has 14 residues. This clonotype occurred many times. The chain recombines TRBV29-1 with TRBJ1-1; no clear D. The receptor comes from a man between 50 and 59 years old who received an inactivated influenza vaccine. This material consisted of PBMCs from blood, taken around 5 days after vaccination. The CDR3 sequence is CSVTRVLMNTEAFF. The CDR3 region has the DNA TGCAGCGTGACCCGGGTCCTTATGAACACTGAAGCTTTCTTT.